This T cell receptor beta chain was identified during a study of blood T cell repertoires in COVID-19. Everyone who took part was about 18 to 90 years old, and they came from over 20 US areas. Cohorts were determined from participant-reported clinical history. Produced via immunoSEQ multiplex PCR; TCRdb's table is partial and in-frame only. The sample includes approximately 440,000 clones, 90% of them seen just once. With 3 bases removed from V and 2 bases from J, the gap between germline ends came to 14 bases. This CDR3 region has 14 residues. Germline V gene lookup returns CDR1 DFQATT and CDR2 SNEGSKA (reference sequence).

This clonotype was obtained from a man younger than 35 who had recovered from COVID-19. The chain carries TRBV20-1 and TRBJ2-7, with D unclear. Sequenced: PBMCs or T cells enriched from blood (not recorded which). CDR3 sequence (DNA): TGCAGTGCTAGTTTCGCAGGCGCAACCTACGAGCAGTACTTC. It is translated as CSASFAGATYEQYF.